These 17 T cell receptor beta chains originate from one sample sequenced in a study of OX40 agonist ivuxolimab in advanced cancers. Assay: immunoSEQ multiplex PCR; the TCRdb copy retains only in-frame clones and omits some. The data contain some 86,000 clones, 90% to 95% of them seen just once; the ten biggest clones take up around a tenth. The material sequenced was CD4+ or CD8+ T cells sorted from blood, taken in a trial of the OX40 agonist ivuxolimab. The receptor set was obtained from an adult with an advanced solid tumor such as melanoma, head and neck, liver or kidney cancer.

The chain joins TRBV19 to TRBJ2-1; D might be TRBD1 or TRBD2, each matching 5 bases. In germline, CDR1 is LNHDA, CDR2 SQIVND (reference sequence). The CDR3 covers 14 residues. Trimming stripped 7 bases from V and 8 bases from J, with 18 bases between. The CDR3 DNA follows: TGTGCCAGTAATCCGGGGCCCTCAATTCATGAGCAGTTCTTC. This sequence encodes CASNPGPSIHEQFF.

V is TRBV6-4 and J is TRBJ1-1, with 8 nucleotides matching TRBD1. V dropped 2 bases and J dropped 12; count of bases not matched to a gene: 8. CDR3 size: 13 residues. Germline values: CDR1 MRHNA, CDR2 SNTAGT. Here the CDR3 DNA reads TGTGCCAGCAGTGACCCTTTGACAGGGGAGTCTTTCTTT. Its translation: CASSDPLTGESFF.

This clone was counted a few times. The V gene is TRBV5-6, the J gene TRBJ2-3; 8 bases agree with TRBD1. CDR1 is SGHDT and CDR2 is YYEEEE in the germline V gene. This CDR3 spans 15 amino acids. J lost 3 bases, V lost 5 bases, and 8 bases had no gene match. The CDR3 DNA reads TGTGCCAGCAGTCTGGACAGGGACGGGACAGATACGCAGTATTTT. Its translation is CASSLDRDGTDTQYF.

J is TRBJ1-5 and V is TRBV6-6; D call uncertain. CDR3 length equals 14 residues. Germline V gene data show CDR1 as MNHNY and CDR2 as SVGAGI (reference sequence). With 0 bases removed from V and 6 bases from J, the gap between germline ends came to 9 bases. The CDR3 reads CASSYSKSGQPQHF. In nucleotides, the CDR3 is TGTGCCAGCAGTTACTCGAAGTCAGGTCAGCCCCAGCATTTT.

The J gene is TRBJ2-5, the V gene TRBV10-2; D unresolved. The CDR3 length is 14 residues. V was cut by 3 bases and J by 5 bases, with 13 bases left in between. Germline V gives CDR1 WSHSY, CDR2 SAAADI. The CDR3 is CASSDGNLRETQYF. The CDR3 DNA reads TGCGCCAGCAGTGATGGCAACCTCCGGGAGACCCAGTACTTC.

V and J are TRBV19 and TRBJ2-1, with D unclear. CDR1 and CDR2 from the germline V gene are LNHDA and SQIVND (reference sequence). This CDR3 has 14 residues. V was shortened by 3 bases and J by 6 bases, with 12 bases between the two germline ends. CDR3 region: CASSMATRGNEQFF. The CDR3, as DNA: TGTGCCAGTAGTATGGCTACAAGAGGCAATGAGCAGTTCTTC.

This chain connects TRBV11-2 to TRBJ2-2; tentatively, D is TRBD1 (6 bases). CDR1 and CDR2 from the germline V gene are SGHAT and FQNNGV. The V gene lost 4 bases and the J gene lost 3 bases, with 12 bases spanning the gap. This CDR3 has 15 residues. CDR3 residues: CASSSHQGHTGELFF. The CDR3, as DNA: TGTGCCAGCAGCTCCCATCAGGGGCACACCGGGGAGCTGTTTTTT.

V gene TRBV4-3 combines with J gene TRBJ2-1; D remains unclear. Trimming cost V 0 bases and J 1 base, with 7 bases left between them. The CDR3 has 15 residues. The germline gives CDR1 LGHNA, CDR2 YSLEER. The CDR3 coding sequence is TGCGCCAGCAGCCAAGATTCAACTTCCTACAATGAGCAGTTCTTC. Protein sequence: CASSQDSTSYNEQFF.

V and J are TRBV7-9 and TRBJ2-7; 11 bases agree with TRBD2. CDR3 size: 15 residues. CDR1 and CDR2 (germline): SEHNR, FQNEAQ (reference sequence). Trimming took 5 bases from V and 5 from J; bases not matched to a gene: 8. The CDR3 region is CASSPLTSGANEQYF. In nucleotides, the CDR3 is TGTGCCAGCAGCCCGTTGACTAGCGGGGCCAACGAGCAGTACTTC.

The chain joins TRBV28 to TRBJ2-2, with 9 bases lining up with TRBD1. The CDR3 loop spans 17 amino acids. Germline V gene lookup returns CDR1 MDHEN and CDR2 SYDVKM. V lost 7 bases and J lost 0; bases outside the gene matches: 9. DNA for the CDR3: TGTGCCAGCAACGCTCCGGGACAGGGCGCGAACACCGGGGAGCTGTTTTTT. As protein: CASNAPGQGANTGELFF.

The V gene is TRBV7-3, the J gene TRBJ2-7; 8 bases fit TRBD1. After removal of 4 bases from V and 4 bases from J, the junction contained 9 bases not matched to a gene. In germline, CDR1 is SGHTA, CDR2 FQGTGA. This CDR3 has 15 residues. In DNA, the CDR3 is TGTGCCAGCAGCTCTACAGGGGGTGGAGGGTACGAGCAGTACTTC. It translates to CASSSTGGGGYEQYF.

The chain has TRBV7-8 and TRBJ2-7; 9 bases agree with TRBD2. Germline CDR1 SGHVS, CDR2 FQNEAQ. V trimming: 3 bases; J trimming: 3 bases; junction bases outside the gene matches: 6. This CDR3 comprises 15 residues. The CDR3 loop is CASSFMAGGYYEQYF. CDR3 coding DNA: TGTGCCAGCAGCTTTATGGCGGGGGGGTACTACGAGCAGTACTTC.

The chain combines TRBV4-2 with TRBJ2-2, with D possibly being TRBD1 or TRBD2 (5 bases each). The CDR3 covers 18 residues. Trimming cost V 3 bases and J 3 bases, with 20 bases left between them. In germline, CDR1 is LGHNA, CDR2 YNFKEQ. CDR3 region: CASSQGGTEALYTGELFF. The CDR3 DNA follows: TGTGCCAGCAGCCAGGGTGGGACGGAGGCCCTTTACACCGGGGAGCTGTTTTTT.

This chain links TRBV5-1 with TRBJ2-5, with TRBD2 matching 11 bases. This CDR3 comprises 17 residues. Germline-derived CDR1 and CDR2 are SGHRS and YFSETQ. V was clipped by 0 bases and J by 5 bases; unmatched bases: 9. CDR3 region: CASSLAVIAGGQETQYF. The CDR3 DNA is TGCGCCAGCAGCTTGGCCGTGATAGCGGGGGGGCAGGAGACCCAGTACTTC.

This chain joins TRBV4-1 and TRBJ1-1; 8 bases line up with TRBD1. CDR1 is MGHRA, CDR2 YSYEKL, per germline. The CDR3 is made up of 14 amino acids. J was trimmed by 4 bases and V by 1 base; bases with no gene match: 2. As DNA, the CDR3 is TGCGCCAGCAGCCAAGGCGGACAGGGCACTGAAGCTTTCTTT. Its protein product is CASSQGGQGTEAFF.

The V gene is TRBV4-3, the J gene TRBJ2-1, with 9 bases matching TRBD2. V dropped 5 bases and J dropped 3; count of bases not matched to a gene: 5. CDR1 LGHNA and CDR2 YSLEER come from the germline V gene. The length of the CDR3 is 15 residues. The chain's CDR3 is CASSYATSGYNEQFF. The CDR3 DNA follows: TGCGCCAGCAGCTACGCGACTAGCGGCTACAATGAGCAGTTCTTC.

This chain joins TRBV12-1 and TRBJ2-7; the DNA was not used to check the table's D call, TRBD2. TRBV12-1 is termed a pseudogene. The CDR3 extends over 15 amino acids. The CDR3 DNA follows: TGTGCCAGCAGCCCCATGGGAGGGAGAATCTACGAGCAGTACTTC. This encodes CASSPMGGRIYEQYF.